This TCR beta chain was retrieved from a study of T cell changes during pregnancy in multiple sclerosis. The CDR3 contains 15 residues. V lost 6 bases to trimming and J lost 5 bases, with 16 bases between them. From germline, CDR1 is MNHEY and CDR2 SVGAGI. Some clones are missing from TCRdb's copy, which holds only in-frame ones; the method was immunoSEQ multiplex PCR. Here the sample spans 25,000 to 35,000 clones, almost 90% being singletons. The sequences come from CD4+ T cells from peripheral blood mononuclear cells, collected in the third trimester of pregnancy. The source of this sequence is a female donor in good health, enrolled as a control in a pregnancy study. The chain employs TRBV6-5 and TRBJ1-4, with a tentative D call TRBD1 (6 bases). The CDR3 DNA is TGTGCCAGCAGCCCTAGTCAGGGGCGCAATGAAAAACTGTTTTTT. Protein: CASSPSQGRNEKLFF.